This TCR beta chain emerged from a study of blood T cells in healthy people across ages. Drawn from each donor were 8.5 to 10 milliliters of peripheral blood. Every sample yielded at least 6 million isolated PBMCs. Comments on this clonotype: The antigen remains undetermined.

A sample-barcoded 5' primer and a J-beta primer mix were used in a second PCR of roughly 7 to 11 cycles. Tagging of each cDNA molecule was performed by a template-switch adaptor with 12 random nucleotides. TCRdb used MiXCR to reprocess the 5' RACE reads, holding one entry per CDR3 protein. The data show 780,000 or so distinct CDR3 sequences, with 45% to 70% seen just once and around 24% held by the top ten. General study results and limits: Diversity figures based on one million T cells were deemed too low.

This CDR3 has 14 amino acids. Germline loops: CDR1 DFQATT, CDR2 SNEGSKA (reference sequence). V shed 2 bases and J 5 bases; nucleotides not matched to a gene: 7. The source of this sequence is a man aged 35-49 years in good health. The specimen sequenced was blood. The gene calls are TRBV20-1 and TRBJ2-5; 8 positions agree with TRBD1. DNA of the CDR3: TGCAGTGCTAGACGCCCAGGGGGCAGTGAGACCCAGTACTTC. Translated: CSARRPGGSETQYF.